This T cell receptor beta chain was observed in a study of cytomegalovirus exposure and HLA in healthy donors. It was with 60 Vbeta and 13 Jbeta primers that the PCR ran. Produced via immunoSEQ multiplex PCR; TCRdb's table is partial and in-frame only. The sample holds about 190,000 clones, 77% seen once. The CDR3 contains 15 residues. Deletions cut 2 bases from V and 2 bases from J, with 13 bases between. Germline CDR1 and CDR2: MNHNY and SVGAGI (reference sequence). Input material: PBMCs. This TCR derives from a woman aged 25 to 39 in good health and CMV-seropositive. The J gene is TRBJ2-7, the V gene TRBV6-6, with D possibly TRBD2 on 6 matching bases. The CDR3 spells CASSYVLAQTYEQYF. The DNA of the CDR3 is TGTGCCAGCAGTTACGTACTAGCCCAAACCTACGAGCAGTACTTC.